Listed below are T cell receptor beta chains from one sample, sequenced in a study of T cells expressing NK-cell markers. For each CDR3 protein, TCRdb gives one entry from its re-call of the 5' RACE reads, without DNA. This sample carries about 380,000 distinct CDR3 sequences, with 4% to 6.5% going to the ten biggest clones. The material sequenced was blood T cells: a sorted CD56 or NKG2C T cell subset, CD4+ or CD8+ T cells, or bulk PBMC T cells (not recorded which). These receptors all come from a man aged 18-70 years in good health. Each CDR3 is given with its conserved first and last residue.

v_call	j_call	cdr3_aa
TRBV7-9	TRBJ1-6	CASSMDRGNNSPLHF
TRBV6-6	TRBJ2-3	CASNHFTDTQYF
TRBV20-1	TRBJ1-2	CSAPRGAGGYTF
TRBV15	TRBJ2-5	CATSRTKGTAGSQYF
TRBV6-5	TRBJ1-4	CASSLGLVNEKLFF
TRBV2	TRBJ2-4	CASSAESGRTIQYF
TRBV14	TRBJ2-3	CASSPQRGGHSDTQYF
TRBV5-1	TRBJ2-7	CASSPGGAGALSYEQYF
TRBV5-6	TRBJ1-5	CASSATRGGPQHF
TRBV9	TRBJ1-3	CASSGPGNTIYF
TRBV6-2/TRBV6-3	TRBJ2-2	CASSYLGVTNTGELFF
TRBV29-1	TRBJ2-3	CSVERDRTTDTQYF
TRBV9	TRBJ2-1	CASSAGTRDYNEQFF
TRBV6-2/TRBV6-3	TRBJ2-1	CASSYSEFMTGANEQFF
TRBV20-1	TRBJ2-7	CSAPRTGSPYEQYF